These 20 T cell receptor beta chains share one sample of origin, sequenced in a study of cytomegalovirus exposure and HLA in healthy donors. The PCR had 60 Vbeta and 13 Jbeta primers. Libraries were prepared by immunoSEQ multiplex PCR; TCRdb keeps only in-frame clonotypes and omits some of them. The sample carries 150,000 to 200,000 clones, 60% to 80% recorded once. Source material: PBMCs. The receptors were gathered from a man in his fifties or sixties in good health and CMV-seropositive.

The CDR3, as DNA: TGTGCCAGCAGCGTAGTGGGCGGGGGTGAGCAGTTCTTC. Protein product: CASSVVGGGEQFF. The chain combines TRBV9 with TRBJ2-1; 7 bases map to TRBD2. The germline V gene has CDR1 SGDLS and CDR2 YYNGEE. V was clipped by 0 bases and J by 9 bases; unmatched bases: 3. The length of the CDR3 is 13 residues.

This chain connects TRBV6-6 to TRBJ1-4, with D unresolved. The CDR3 totals 13 residues. The germline V gene encodes CDR1 MNHNY and CDR2 SVGAGI (reference sequence). V dropped 6 bases and J dropped 3 bases, with 8 bases sitting between them. The CDR3 DNA is TGTGCCAGCAGCCCTTCGTCTAATGAAAAACTGTTTTTT. Translating it yields CASSPSSNEKLFF.

The V and J genes are TRBV19 and TRBJ2-3, with 12 nucleotides matching TRBD2. V was clipped by 3 bases and J by 2 bases; unmatched bases: 21. This CDR3 region has 22 residues. Germline CDR1 LNHDA, CDR2 SQIVND (reference sequence). CDR3 protein: CASSMASYQRPTSGGNTDTQYF. CDR3 bases: TGTGCCAGTAGTATGGCCTCTTACCAGAGACCGACTAGCGGGGGAAACACAGATACGCAGTATTTT.

The chain employs TRBV7-9 and TRBJ1-4; TRBD1 matches 9 bases. The CDR3 is 15 amino acids. Germline V lookup: CDR1 SEHNR, CDR2 FQNEAQ (reference sequence). V gave up 5 bases and J gave up 8 bases; unmatched junction bases: 9. This chain's CDR3 is CASSVQQGAGEKLFF. The CDR3 DNA reads TGTGCCAGCAGCGTACAACAGGGGGCAGGGGAAAAACTGTTTTTT.

The chain is built from TRBV28 and TRBJ1-5, with D possibly TRBD1 on 6 matching bases. This CDR3 comprises 13 residues. Germline-derived CDR1 and CDR2 are MDHEN and SYDVKM. V lost 5 bases, J lost 3 bases, and 8 bases lay in between. CDR3 protein: CASSTGFNQPQHF. The DNA for the CDR3 is TGTGCCAGCAGTACAGGGTTCAATCAGCCCCAGCATTTT. Variable domain in full (rest from reference TRBV28 and TRBJ1-5): DVKVTQSSRYLVKRTGEKVFLECVQDMDHENMFWYRQDPGLGLRLIYFSYDVKMKEKGDIPEGYSVSREKKERFSLILESASTNQTSMYLCASSTGFNQPQHFGDGTRLSIL.

This clone was observed a few times. The V gene is TRBV13, the J gene TRBJ1-1; 8 bases match TRBD1. This CDR3 region has 15 residues. Trimming cost V 5 bases and J 5 bases; bases outside gene matches: 10. Germline V gene lookup returns CDR1 PRHDT and CDR2 FYEKMQ (reference sequence). CDR3 residues: CASSLVDRVWTEAFF. CDR3 bases: TGTGCCAGCAGCCTAGTGGACAGGGTATGGACTGAAGCTTTCTTT.

The gene calls are TRBV6-1 and TRBJ1-3; D unclear. In germline, CDR1 is MNHNS, CDR2 SASEGT. This CDR3 spans 13 amino acids. V was pared by 4 bases and J by 1 base, with 5 bases between. CDR3 sequence: CASSAQSGNTIYF. Written as DNA, the CDR3 is TGTGCCAGCAGTGCCCAATCTGGAAACACCATATATTTT.

This rearrangement joins TRBV6-1 to TRBJ2-7, with D maybe TRBD2 (7 bases). This CDR3 has 15 amino acids. The germline gives CDR1 MNHNS, CDR2 SASEGT. V lost 6 bases and J 6 bases, leaving 21 bases between the germline ends. CDR3 DNA sequence: TGTGCCAGCAGCGAGGGGGGGACTATTCGGCGCGAGCAGTACGTC. This sequence encodes CASSEGGTIRREQYV.

This clone was observed many times. For the CDR3, the DNA is TGTGCCACCAGCGACACGGGTAGGGGATATTTCCGTGGCTACACCTTC. It yields the protein CATSDTGRGYFRGYTF. V gene TRBV15 combines with J gene TRBJ1-2; tentatively, D is TRBD1 (5 bases). CDR1 is LNHNV, CDR2 YYDKDF, per germline (reference sequence). The CDR3 runs 16 residues. V lost 5 bases, J lost 7 bases, and 23 bases lay in between.

This clone showed up just once. This chain connects TRBV7-3 to TRBJ2-5, with 9 bases that match TRBD2. The CDR3 totals 19 residues. The J segment lost 5 bases and the V segment lost 7 bases, leaving 23 bases of the junction unmatched. CDR1 and CDR2 (germline): SGHTA, FQGTGA. The CDR3 reads CASNSPSAGGPSCGETQYF. The CDR3 nucleotides read TGTGCCAGCAACTCCCCCTCGGCGGGGGGGCCCAGTTGCGGGGAGACCCAGTACTTC.

J is TRBJ1-2 and V is TRBV2, with a weak D call TRBD1 (6 bases). The CDR3 sequence is 16 residues long. V was trimmed by 1 base and J by 4 bases, leaving 16 bases between them. CDR1 and CDR2 from the germline V gene are SNHLY and FYNNEI. In DNA form, the CDR3 reads TGTGCCAGCAGTGAAGTAGGGGGAGAAAAGATCTATGGCTACACCTTC. As protein: CASSEVGGEKIYGYTF.

In its sample, this clone was seen a few times. The chain uses TRBV7-5 and TRBJ2-5; the table's D call, TRBD2, was not checked against the DNA. TRBV7-5 has pseudogene status. This CDR3 region has 17 residues. For the CDR3, the DNA is TGTGCCAGAAGCTGGGGTTCTAGCGGGGGGGTTCGGGAGACCCAGTACTTC. Its protein product is CARSWGSSGGVRETQYF.

The V gene is TRBV4-2, the J gene TRBJ1-1; 7 positions agree with TRBD1. The germline V gene has CDR1 LGHNA and CDR2 YNFKEQ. The CDR3 has 17 amino acids. V lost 3 bases, J lost 4 bases, and 14 bases stayed unmatched. CDR3 sequence (DNA): TGTGCCAGCAGCCAGGAGCCAGGGGGGATCGCTGCCACTGAAGCTTTCTTT. This codes for CASSQEPGGIAATEAFF.

With respect to this clone: Relative to the germline gene, one junction end is altered; a read error may explain this. The genes are TRBV4-1 and TRBJ1-5, with 9 bases matching TRBD1. The germline V gene has CDR1 MGHRA and CDR2 YSYEKL. The CDR3 runs to 19 residues. The CDR3 is CASGQDAGGGQGRFQPQHF. The CDR3 region has the DNA TGCGCCAGCGGCCAAGATGCGGGCGGGGGACAGGGTAGGTTTCAGCCCCAGCATTTT.

The V gene is TRBV2, the J gene TRBJ1-1, with 7 bases fitting TRBD1. This CDR3 has 13 amino acids. Germline CDR1 SNHLY, CDR2 FYNNEI. The trim removed 3 bases at V and 4 bases at J, leaving 2 bases unmatched. The CDR3 sequence is CASSDYRGTEAFF. The CDR3 DNA reads as TGTGCCAGCAGTGACTACAGGGGCACTGAAGCTTTCTTT.

The genes are TRBV7-9 and TRBJ1-3, with 7 bases matching TRBD1. CDR3 length: 16 amino acids. Germline loops: CDR1 SEHNR, CDR2 FQNEAQ (reference sequence). Trimming cost V 5 bases and J 4 bases; bases outside gene matches: 11. The CDR3 sequence: CASSPRTGGPGNTIYF. DNA of the CDR3: TGTGCCAGCAGCCCCCGGACAGGAGGCCCAGGAAACACCATATATTTT.

In the case of this clone: A junction boundary mismatches the germline segment, possibly from a read error. CDR3 sequence (DNA): TGTGCCAGCAGTTTATTTTGGGGGGGCCAAAAAGAGGCCCAGTACTTC. Translating gives CASSLFWGGQKEAQYF. V gene TRBV27 combines with J gene TRBJ2-5; D might be TRBD2 (7 bases). Germline CDR1 and CDR2: MNHEY and SMNVEV (reference sequence). CDR3 length: 16 residues.

J is TRBJ2-1 and V is TRBV11-2; 7 bases line up with TRBD1. Germline V gene sequence: CDR1 SGHAT, CDR2 FQNNGV. CDR3 length: 19 amino acids. The ends lost 4 bases at V and 8 bases at J; junction bases unmatched: 23. CDR3 loop: CASSYRIKTGRGEGDEQFF. In nucleotides, the CDR3 is TGTGCCAGCAGCTACCGGATTAAGACAGGGAGAGGTGAAGGGGATGAGCAGTTCTTC.

This clone was observed a few times. The V gene is TRBV6-4, the J gene TRBJ2-5; the match to TRBD2 covers 10 bases. Germline CDR1 reads MRHNA; CDR2 reads SNTAGT. This CDR3 spans 18 amino acids. Trimming cost V 4 bases and J 4 bases; bases outside gene matches: 15. DNA of the CDR3: TGTGCCAGCAGTGTCGCGAAATTACAGCGGGGGGGCCTAGAGACCCAGTACTTC. It encodes CASSVAKLQRGGLETQYF.

The chain joins TRBV5-5 to TRBJ1-6; possibly TRBD1 for D (5 bases). The CDR3 contains 15 residues. The germline gives CDR1 SGHKS, CDR2 YYEKEE (reference sequence). Trimming took off 0 bases at V and 13 bases at J, with 17 bases between the two ends. The CDR3 here is CASSLATGTQVPLHF. CDR3 DNA sequence: TGTGCCAGCAGCTTGGCCACAGGCACGCAAGTGCCCCTCCACTTT.